This TCR beta chain derives from a study of beta chain features in type 1 diabetes. The CDR3 length is 15 residues. In germline, CDR1 is SGHNT, CDR2 YYREEE (reference sequence). V lost 2 bases to trimming and J lost 4 bases; unmatched junction nucleotides: 5. Every isolated RNA sample was fully reverse transcribed, so sequencing captured expressed TCRB transcripts. Naive, central memory and regulatory T cell samples averaged roughly 3.7 million immunoSEQ reads each. Sequencing used immunoSEQ multiplex PCR; TCRdb keeps in-frame clones, though not all of them. The sample has about 330,000 clones, 9.5% to 12% seen once. This clone was detected once. One heparinised draw of blood, averaging about 116 mL, came from each donor. Purity exceeding 95% was reached by all sorted populations.

This clonotype originated in a woman under 40 in good health. The sample consisted of naive CD4+ T cells from blood. V is TRBV5-4 and J is TRBJ1-2; 10 bases are shared with TRBD1. CDR3 in DNA: TGTGCCAGCAGCTTTACCGGGACAGGGGTCTATGGCTACACCTTC. This sequence encodes CASSFTGTGVYGYTF. Combining the CDR3 with reference TRBV5-4 and TRBJ1-2 gives the whole variable domain ETGVTQSPTHLIKTRGQQVTLRCSSQSGHNTVSWYQQALGQGPQFIFQYYREEENGRGNFPPRFSGLQFPNYSSELNVNALELDDSALYLCASSFTGTGVYGYTFGSGTRLTVV.